Below are 7 T cell receptor beta chains sequenced from a single sample in a study of T cells in Graves' hyperthyroidism and ophthalmopathy. Researchers amplified the TCR beta CDR3 regions from RNA transcripts. The HTBI set primed first-round TCR CDR3 RT-PCR. TCRdb ran MiXCR on the multiplex PCR reads and lists one entry per CDR3 protein. This sample has about 610,000 distinct CDR3 sequences, with about a sixth found just once. Input material: blood. These receptors all stem from a woman aged 40 to 49 with Graves' ophthalmopathy.

This clonotype was found many times. The junction shows a germline mismatch at one end, possibly a read error. V gene TRBV5-1 combines with J gene TRBJ2-7, with D unresolved. The CDR3 runs to 13 residues. The germline V gene encodes CDR1 SGHRS and CDR2 YFSETQ. In nucleotides, the CDR3 is TGTGCCAGCAGCTTAGCCTCATCCTACGAGCAGTACTTC. Its translation: CASSLASSYEQYF.

V usage is TRBV6-1 and J usage is TRBJ2-7; D may be TRBD1 (5 bases). Looked up from germline, CDR1 is MNHNS and CDR2 is SASEGT. This CDR3 comprises 18 residues. Trimming took off 5 bases at V and 7 bases at J, with 30 bases between the two ends. The CDR3 is CASSQVPPGEMGLREQYF. In DNA, the CDR3 is TGTGCCAGCAGTCAAGTGCCCCCTGGGGAAATGGGGCTGAGAGAGCAGTACTTC.

The V call is TRBV7-9, the J call TRBJ2-7; the D gene could be TRBD1 or TRBD2 (6 bases each). CDR3 length: 13 amino acids. Trimming took 1 base from V and 7 from J, leaving 11 bases between them. CDR1 and CDR2 from the germline V gene are SEHNR and FQNEAQ (reference sequence). CDR3 nucleotide sequence: TGTGCCAGCAGCTTAGTCGGGGGCTGGGAGCAGTACTTC. Protein sequence: CASSLVGGWEQYF.

This clonotype was counted many times. V is TRBV6-1 and J is TRBJ2-1; D unclear. CDR1 is MNHNS and CDR2 is SASEGT in the germline V gene. V lost 0 bases and J 2 bases, leaving 8 bases between the germline ends. This CDR3 has 15 amino acids. CDR3 DNA sequence: TGTGCCAGCAGTGAAGCCCTAGGTACCTACAATGAGCAGTTCTTC. Its protein product is CASSEALGTYNEQFF.

As regards this clonotype: At one of its ends the junction is not consistent with the germline gene, which may arise from a read error. The chain combines TRBV18 with TRBJ2-1, with D unresolved. This CDR3 contains 14 residues. The V gene's germline CDR1 is KGHSH and CDR2 LQKENI. This CDR3 is CASPPGTDYNEQFF. Here the CDR3 DNA reads TGTGCCAGCCCACCAGGAACAGACTACAATGAGCAGTTCTTC.

As regards this clonotype: Just one base apart from a much larger clone, this may be a read error. The V gene is TRBV5-1, the J gene TRBJ1-1; D not resolved. CDR3 length equals 14 residues. Germline CDR1 is SGHRS and CDR2 is YFSETQ. Trimming pared 1 base from V and 4 bases from J, leaving 11 bases between. The CDR3 here is CASSLLTASTEAFF. CDR3 in DNA: TGCGCCAGCAGCTTGTTAACAGCCAGCACTGAAGCTTTCTTT.

Many counts were recorded for this clonotype. This chain links TRBV7-9 with TRBJ2-1; TRBD2 matches 9 bases. CDR1 and CDR2 (germline): SEHNR, FQNEAQ (reference sequence). The CDR3 runs to 19 residues. The trim removed 5 bases at V and 0 bases at J, leaving 14 bases unmatched. Here the CDR3 DNA reads TGTGCCAGCAGCCCCCCACGGGGCGGGAGGGGAGGCTCCTACAATGAGCAGTTCTTC. This translates into CASSPPRGGRGGSYNEQFF.